Below are 32 T cell receptor beta chains sequenced from a single sample in a study of shared T cell receptors in the human thymus. Sequenced by immunoSEQ multiplex PCR; TCRdb stores in-frame clones only, minus some. The sample has some 640,000 clones, around 87% seen once; the top ten hold 0.009% to 0.0095%. These same data were also listed under a study on human thymus T cells.

Sample: thymocytes. These receptors were taken from a boy less than two years old with a congenital heart defect.

The J gene is TRBJ2-1, the V gene TRBV13; 11 bases align to TRBD2. The CDR3 loop spans 15 amino acids. Germline V gives CDR1 PRHDT, CDR2 FYEKMQ (reference sequence). V was clipped by 4 bases and J by 5 bases; unmatched bases: 4. The CDR3 DNA is TGTGCCAGCAGCTCCACTAGCGGGGGCCACAATGAGCAGTTCTTC. Protein: CASSSTSGGHNEQFF.

The V and J genes are TRBV11-2 and TRBJ1-1, with TRBD1 matching 8 bases. The CDR3 has 15 amino acids. In germline, CDR1 is SGHAT, CDR2 FQNNGV. With V trimmed by 5 bases and J by 4 bases, 9 bases remained unmatched. CDR3 loop: CASSAETGVGTEAFF. For the CDR3, the DNA is TGTGCCAGCAGCGCTGAGACAGGGGTGGGCACTGAAGCTTTCTTT.

The chain joins TRBV4-3 to TRBJ2-1; TRBD2 matches 8 bases. V shed 1 base and J 8 bases; nucleotides not matched to a gene: 13. This CDR3 spans 17 amino acids. CDR1 and CDR2 (germline): LGHNA, YSLEER. The CDR3 bases are TGCGCCAGCAGCCAAGGACATAGCGGGACTAACGTTCATGAGCAGTTCTTC. It encodes CASSQGHSGTNVHEQFF.

V is TRBV6-5 and J is TRBJ2-3, with D possibly being TRBD2 (6 bases). Germline V lookup: CDR1 MNHEY, CDR2 SVGAGI. V was clipped by 2 bases and J by 4 bases, with 7 bases between them. The CDR3 loop spans 13 amino acids. The CDR3 region is CASSYGGSDTQYF. The CDR3 region has the DNA TGTGCCAGCAGTTACGGAGGGTCAGATACGCAGTATTTT.

The chain links TRBV28 to TRBJ2-7, with D possibly TRBD1 on 5 matching bases. Trimming removed 5 bases at V and 2 bases at J, with 10 bases between. There are 13 residues in the CDR3. Germline lookup yields CDR1 MDHEN and CDR2 SYDVKM. DNA for the CDR3: TGTGCCAGCAGTCTGAAGACAGCCTACGAGCAGTACTTC. This encodes CASSLKTAYEQYF.

This sequence joins TRBV7-2 and TRBJ2-1; 7 bases align to TRBD2. Germline CDR1 is SGHTA and CDR2 is FQGNSA. The CDR3 spans 15 residues. V gave up 2 bases and J gave up 5 bases; unmatched junction bases: 6. The CDR3 DNA follows: TGTGCCAGCAGCTTATGGTCTAGCGGCAACAATGAGCAGTTCTTC. Protein product: CASSLWSSGNNEQFF.

The rearrangement links TRBV27 to TRBJ1-4; 10 nucleotides agree with TRBD1. The germline gives CDR1 MNHEY, CDR2 SMNVEV (reference sequence). With V trimmed by 3 bases and J by 0 bases, 10 bases remained unmatched. CDR3 length: 19 amino acids. This chain's CDR3 is CASSFRLTGTGATNEKLFF. Written as DNA, the CDR3 is TGTGCCAGCAGTTTCCGACTTACCGGGACAGGGGCAACTAATGAAAAACTGTTTTTT.

This rearrangement joins TRBV28 to TRBJ2-7; 7 bases map to TRBD2. The CDR3 totals 16 residues. The junction had 10 bases not matched to a gene; V was cut back by 5 bases and J by 0 bases. Germline CDR1 MDHEN, CDR2 SYDVKM. The CDR3 loop reads CASSLGEGLLSYEQYF. CDR3 nucleotide sequence: TGTGCCAGCAGTCTTGGGGAGGGACTACTCTCCTACGAGCAGTACTTC. Looking up the rest from reference TRBV28 and TRBJ2-7 gives the full variable domain: DVKVTQSSRYLVKRTGEKVFLECVQDMDHENMFWYRQDPGLGLRLIYFSYDVKMKEKGDIPEGYSVSREKKERFSLILESASTNQTSMYLCASSLGEGLLSYEQYFGPGTRLTVT.

V is TRBV5-1 and J is TRBJ2-1; 9 bases are a match to TRBD2. J gave up 0 bases and V 4 bases, and 14 bases lay outside the gene matches. Per the germline V gene, CDR1 is SGHRS and CDR2 is YFSETQ. There are 19 residues in the CDR3. CDR3 nucleotide sequence: TGCGCCAGCAGCCCGGCCGGGGGTAGCGGGAGTAGCTCCTACAATGAGCAGTTCTTC. This sequence encodes CASSPAGGSGSSSYNEQFF. Combining the CDR3 with reference TRBV5-1 and TRBJ2-1 gives the whole variable domain KAGVTQTPRYLIKTRGQQVTLSCSPISGHRSVSWYQQTPGQGLQFLFEYFSETQRNKGNFPGRFSGRQFSNSRSEMNVSTLELGDSALYLCASSPAGGSGSSSYNEQFFGPGTRLTVL.

The rearrangement links TRBV14 to TRBJ2-5; 9 nucleotides match TRBD2. The CDR3 spans 15 residues. The V and J ends lost 3 bases and 5 bases, in that order; junction bases with no gene match: 7. Germline loops: CDR1 SGHDN, CDR2 FVKESK. The CDR3 DNA sequence: TGTGCCAGCAGCCAGCATAGCGGGAGAGATGAGACCCAGTACTTC. It is translated as CASSQHSGRDETQYF.

The V and J genes are TRBV7-2 and TRBJ1-2; perhaps TRBD1 as D (5 bases). The germline CDR1 and CDR2 sequences are SGHTA and FQGNSA. The CDR3 runs to 16 residues. Trimming stripped 3 bases from V and 8 bases from J, with 22 bases between. The CDR3: CASSFSGLPAPGGYTF. The CDR3 DNA reads TGTGCCAGCAGCTTTTCGGGACTCCCAGCCCCCGGGGGCTACACCTTC.

The chain couples TRBV7-2 to TRBJ2-7, with D possibly matching TRBD1 (6 bases). Germline CDR1 and CDR2: SGHTA and FQGNSA. CDR3 length: 12 amino acids. V shed 4 bases and J shed 8 bases, with 12 bases lying between them. CDR3 region: CASSWTVYKQYF. The CDR3, as DNA: TGTGCCAGCAGCTGGACAGTTTATAAGCAGTACTTC.

This clone was picked up a small number of times. V and J are TRBV7-6 and TRBJ2-1; 8 bases match TRBD2. The CDR3 has 16 amino acids. The V and J ends lost 3 bases and 3 bases, in that order; junction bases with no gene match: 7. Germline loops: CDR1 SGHVS, CDR2 FNYEAQ. The DNA for the CDR3 is TGTGCCAGCAGCTTTGGACTAGCAATTAACTACAATGAGCAGTTCTTC. This sequence encodes CASSFGLAINYNEQFF.

The chain is built from TRBV28 and TRBJ2-1; D possibly corresponds to TRBD1 (5 bases). CDR1 and CDR2 (germline): MDHEN, SYDVKM. V was clipped by 4 bases and J by 2 bases, with 15 bases between them. CDR3 length equals 16 residues. CDR3 residues: CASSWGPFLTYNEQFF. The DNA for the CDR3 is TGTGCCAGCAGTTGGGGCCCCTTTCTTACCTACAATGAGCAGTTCTTC.

This rearrangement joins TRBV28 to TRBJ2-7; no reliable D call. Germline CDR1 and CDR2: MDHEN and SYDVKM. The CDR3 spans 12 residues. The V and J ends lost 4 bases and 5 bases respectively, with 9 bases between them. CDR3 nucleotides: TGTGCCAGCAGTTCCAGTTACCACGAGCAGTACTTC. Protein: CASSSSYHEQYF.

V usage is TRBV7-3 and J usage is TRBJ1-6; 8 nucleotides agree with TRBD1. After removal of 5 bases from V and 9 bases from J, the junction contained 12 bases not matched to a gene. This CDR3 comprises 16 residues. Looked up from germline, CDR1 is SGHTA and CDR2 is FQGTGA. In DNA, the CDR3 is TGTGCCAGCAGCGAAAAGGACAGGGAGAAAGGTTCACCCCTCCACTTT. Translation gives CASSEKDREKGSPLHF.

The CDR3 reads CASSGTGVGQYF. The CDR3 DNA sequence: TGCGCCAGCAGCGGAACAGGGGTCGGGCAGTACTTC. V usage is TRBV5-1 and J usage is TRBJ2-7; the match to TRBD1 covers 7 bases. With 4 bases clipped from V and 9 bases from J, the junction kept 7 bases outside the gene matches. The germline gives CDR1 SGHRS, CDR2 YFSETQ. The CDR3 is 12 amino acids. Combining the CDR3 with reference TRBV5-1 and TRBJ2-7 gives the whole variable domain KAGVTQTPRYLIKTRGQQVTLSCSPISGHRSVSWYQQTPGQGLQFLFEYFSETQRNKGNFPGRFSGRQFSNSRSEMNVSTLELGDSALYLCASSGTGVGQYFGPGTRLTVT.

The V and J genes are TRBV28 and TRBJ2-1; D unclear. From germline, CDR1 is MDHEN and CDR2 SYDVKM. CDR3 length: 16 residues. V lost 5 bases to trimming and J lost 5 bases, with 19 bases between them. The CDR3 sequence: CASSATSPGHNNEQFF. In nucleotides, the CDR3 is TGTGCCAGCAGTGCCACCAGTCCAGGTCATAACAATGAGCAGTTCTTC.

This clone has a single count. The V call is TRBV28, the J call TRBJ2-4; 7 bases agree with TRBD2. The germline gives CDR1 MDHEN, CDR2 SYDVKM. Germline trimming cut 3 bases from V and 0 bases from J; bases unmatched to any gene: 5. The CDR3 spans 16 residues. The CDR3 nucleotides are TGTGCCAGCAGTTTTAAACTAGCGATAGCCAAAAACATTCAGTACTTC. Its protein product is CASSFKLAIAKNIQYF. The complete variable domain, with remaining parts taken from reference TRBV28 and TRBJ2-4, reads DVKVTQSSRYLVKRTGEKVFLECVQDMDHENMFWYRQDPGLGLRLIYFSYDVKMKEKGDIPEGYSVSREKKERFSLILESASTNQTSMYLCASSFKLAIAKNIQYFGAGTRLSVL.

The chain joins TRBV19 to TRBJ2-1; the D gene is possibly TRBD2 (5 bases). The CDR3 runs to 14 residues. Trimming shortened V by 4 bases and J by 4 bases, and 11 bases separated the two germline ends. The germline gives CDR1 LNHDA, CDR2 SQIVND (reference sequence). CDR3 bases: TGTGCCAGTAGTACCCCAGGACTTTACAATGAGCAGTTCTTC. This codes for CASSTPGLYNEQFF.

The J gene is TRBJ2-2, the V gene TRBV7-8; 7 bases map to TRBD1. The germline CDR1 and CDR2 sequences are SGHVS and FQNEAQ. CDR3 length: 16 residues. V lost 0 bases and J lost 4; bases outside the gene matches: 5. The CDR3 DNA reads TGTGCCAGCAGCTTAGCCGAGACAGGGTTCACCGGGGAGCTGTTTTTT. Protein product: CASSLAETGFTGELFF.

The V and J genes are TRBV6-5 and TRBJ1-1, with D tentatively TRBD1 (6 bases). Germline V gives CDR1 MNHEY, CDR2 SVGAGI. Trimming removed 5 bases from V and 8 bases from J, with 12 bases in between. There are 12 residues in the CDR3. The CDR3 DNA reads as TGTGCCAGCAGTCCTAGAGACAGGGAAGCTTTCTTT. Translation gives CASSPRDREAFF.

The chain links TRBV10-3 to TRBJ2-6; no clear D. This CDR3 has 14 amino acids. Trimming stripped 5 bases from V and 0 bases from J, with 5 bases between. Germline CDR1 reads ENHRY; CDR2 reads SYGVKD. CDR3 amino acids: CAISPYSGANVLTF. Here the CDR3 DNA reads TGTGCCATCAGTCCCTACTCTGGGGCCAACGTCCTGACTTTC.

This chain uses TRBV30 with TRBJ1-6; TRBD1 aligns across 9 bases. CDR1 GTSNPN and CDR2 SVGIG come from the germline V gene (reference sequence). CDR3 size: 17 residues. V lost 6 bases, J lost 3 bases, and 12 bases stayed unmatched. CDR3 loop: CACDHTGGLSYNSPLHF. The CDR3 DNA sequence: TGTGCCTGCGATCATACAGGGGGCCTGAGCTATAATTCACCCCTCCACTTT.

The chain carries TRBV25-1 and TRBJ1-3; perhaps TRBD1 as D (6 bases). Per the germline V gene, CDR1 is MGHDK and CDR2 is SYGVNS. Trimming took 3 bases from V and 10 from J, leaving 16 bases between them. This CDR3 is built from 14 residues. CDR3 DNA sequence: TGTGCCAGCAGTGACCTGGACAGCGCCGGAACCATATATTTT. It specifies CASSDLDSAGTIYF.

A single count supports this clone. The J gene is TRBJ2-3, the V gene TRBV4-1, with D maybe TRBD2 (6 bases). Germline loops: CDR1 MGHRA, CDR2 YSYEKL. The CDR3 spans 21 residues. V was cut by 0 bases and J by 2 bases, with 27 bases left in between. The CDR3, as DNA: TGCGCCAGCAGCCAAGACCTATGGGGGGAACCTATTGAAACTCACACAGATACGCAGTATTTT. Its protein product is CASSQDLWGEPIETHTDTQYF.

As concerns this clone: One junction end disagrees with the germline gene, perhaps due to a read error. Other DNA sequences within the sample encode an identical CDR3. The chain recombines TRBV18 with TRBJ2-1, with a tentative D call TRBD1 (5 bases). The length of the CDR3 is 14 residues. Germline V gene sequence: CDR1 KGHSH, CDR2 LQKENI. This CDR3 reads CASSPRTGDNEQFF. CDR3 sequence (DNA): TGTGCCAGCTCTCCACGAACAGGAGACAATGAGCAGTTCTTC.

This clone came up once. V gene TRBV19 combines with J gene TRBJ1-5; 9 positions agree with TRBD1. Trimming took 4 bases from V and 7 from J; bases not matched to a gene: 5. This CDR3 has 14 residues. Per the germline V gene, CDR1 is LNHDA and CDR2 is SQIVND (reference sequence). CDR3 sequence (DNA): TGTGCCAGTAGTACCGACAGGGGGAGGCAGCCCCAGCATTTT. Residues: CASSTDRGRQPQHF.

The chain has TRBV7-9 and TRBJ1-2, with 9 positions matching TRBD1. The CDR3 extends over 15 amino acids. The V gene's germline CDR1 is SEHNR and CDR2 FQNEAQ (reference sequence). The junction had 6 bases not matched to a gene; V was cut back by 1 base and J by 6 bases. CDR3 DNA sequence: TGTGCCAGCAGCTTAGGCAGGGACAGGGAAAATGGCTACACCTTC. This translates into CASSLGRDRENGYTF.

The chain recombines TRBV11-2 with TRBJ1-1; D not certain. CDR3 length: 14 amino acids. The V end was cut by 2 bases, the J end by 0 bases, with 7 bases between. Per germline, CDR1 SGHAT and CDR2 FQNNGV. The CDR3, as DNA: TGTGCCAGCAGCTTACAGTCAATGAACACTGAAGCTTTCTTT. Amino acids: CASSLQSMNTEAFF.

This chain joins TRBV25-1 and TRBJ1-2; D unresolved. CDR3 size: 12 residues. The germline CDR1 and CDR2 sequences are MGHDK and SYGVNS. Trimming removed 4 bases from V and 4 bases from J, with 7 bases in between. CDR3 loop: CASSGKAYGYTF. For the CDR3, the DNA is TGTGCCAGCAGTGGAAAAGCCTATGGCTACACCTTC.

The rearrangement uses TRBV13 and TRBJ2-6, with no clear D. Germline V gene data show CDR1 as PRHDT and CDR2 as FYEKMQ (reference sequence). The CDR3 is 14 amino acids. Trimming left V 5 bases short and J 0 bases short, with 5 bases between. The CDR3 coding sequence is TGTGCCAGCAGCCCCCTCTCTGGGGCCAACGTCCTGACTTTC. It encodes CASSPLSGANVLTF.